These 10 T cell receptor beta chains were sequenced from one sample in a study of T-cell memory formation after mild COVID-19 (dated by TCRdb to the early 2020s). Library construction relied on 5' RACE. The sequencer was an Illumina NovaSeq 6000. TCRdb redid the processing of the public reads, applying fastp at Q25 and MiXCR, and retained in-frame beta chains. For every CDR3 protein sequence, its rows merge into one entry that carries the most common genes and DNA. This sample gives about 190,000 distinct CDR3 sequences in total; approximately 16% of them show up just once. The ten largest clones capture roughly 2.4% of the sample. Sequenced sample: PBMCs or a T cell subset sorted from them (not recorded which). All receptors come from an adult woman who had mild COVID-19 (a few samples of this study predate the infection). The sample titles of this study are shuffled in the database, so cell type and time point are left out; the donor was told from shared clones.

The chain joins TRBV5-1 to TRBJ1-1, with D maybe TRBD1 (6 bases). Germline V lookup: CDR1 SGHRS, CDR2 YFSETQ. This CDR3 has 14 residues. Trimming took 4 bases from V and 1 from J, leaving 11 bases between them. The CDR3 sequence: CASSRGDTNTEAFF. CDR3 sequence (DNA): TGCGCCAGCAGCCGGGGGGACACGAACACTGAAGCTTTCTTT.

The gene calls are TRBV6-6 and TRBJ1-1; weak D call: TRBD1 (5 bases). The CDR3 is 14 residues long. Germline CDR1 reads MNHNY; CDR2 reads SVGAGI (reference sequence). Trimming took off 6 bases at V and 1 base at J, with 12 bases between the two ends. CDR3 loop: CASSYTDRNTEAFF. The CDR3 DNA sequence: TGTGCCAGCAGCTATACCGACAGGAACACTGAAGCTTTCTTT.

This clonotype was picked up many times. The gene calls are TRBV7-9 and TRBJ1-5, with 8 nucleotides matching TRBD1. Germline V gene lookup returns CDR1 SEHNR and CDR2 FQNEAQ (reference sequence). V lost 5 bases, J lost 2 bases, and 2 bases stayed unmatched. The CDR3 has 14 residues. The CDR3 loop is CASSQDRGNQPQHF. The DNA of the CDR3 is TGTGCCAGCAGCCAGGACAGGGGCAATCAGCCCCAGCATTTT.

This clonotype was seen once. The rearrangement links TRBV5-1 to TRBJ2-7, with a tentative D call TRBD1 (5 bases). Germline CDR1 and CDR2: SGHRS and YFSETQ. V dropped 5 bases and J dropped 4 bases, with 19 bases sitting between them. The CDR3 has 15 amino acids. The CDR3 region has the DNA TGCGCCAGCAGATCTCAGGGTTTAGGAGAGTACGAGCAGTACTTC. Translation gives CASRSQGLGEYEQYF.

This clonotype turned up a few times. The chain uses TRBV5-1 and TRBJ2-7; TRBD1 is a possible D gene (6 bases). Germline V gives CDR1 SGHRS, CDR2 YFSETQ. The V end lost 2 bases, the J end lost 3 bases, and 15 bases lay between the germline ends. There are 15 residues in the CDR3. This chain's CDR3 is CASSFSTGTYYEQYF. Here the CDR3 DNA reads TGCGCCAGCAGCTTCTCGACAGGAACCTACTACGAGCAGTACTTC.

This clonotype showed up just a few times. The chain has TRBV6-2 or TRBV6-3 and TRBJ2-5; the D gene is possibly TRBD2 (6 bases). V lost 1 base and J lost 0, with 21 bases in between. The CDR3 totals 19 residues. CDR1 and CDR2 from the germline V gene are MNHEY and SVGEGT. The CDR3 loop is CASSYLRDSEHKYQETQYF. CDR3 in DNA: TGTGCCAGCAGTTACTTACGGGACTCTGAACACAAGTACCAAGAGACCCAGTACTTC.

This clonotype was seen a handful of times. V and J are TRBV4-3 and TRBJ1-1; tentative D call: TRBD1 (5 bases). Germline CDR1 reads LGHNA; CDR2 reads YSLEER. Trimming removed 0 bases at V and 4 bases at J, with 12 bases between. This CDR3 spans 15 amino acids. The CDR3 coding sequence is TGCGCCAGCAGCCAAGATTTCGGGGGTGGCACTGAAGCTTTCTTT. Translated, it gives CASSQDFGGGTEAFF.

V gene TRBV7-6 combines with J gene TRBJ2-5; possible D gene TRBD1, 6 bases. Germline assignment: CDR1 SGHVS and CDR2 FNYEAQ. CDR3 size: 15 residues. V was trimmed by 2 bases and J by 1 base, leaving 11 bases between them. The CDR3 is CASSLNSRGQETQYF. DNA of the CDR3: TGTGCCAGCAGCTTAAACTCCAGGGGCCAAGAGACCCAGTACTTC.

The gene calls are TRBV7-3 and TRBJ2-3; 10 nucleotides match TRBD1. Trimming removed 4 bases from V and 0 bases from J; junction bases left unmatched: 1. The CDR3 has 15 amino acids. Germline V gives CDR1 SGHTA, CDR2 FQGTGA. CDR3 bases: TGTGCCAGCAGCTGGGGACAGGGGAGCACAGATACGCAGTATTTT. Encoded protein: CASSWGQGSTDTQYF. Full variable domain (remainder filled in from reference TRBV7-3 and TRBJ2-3): GAGVSQTPSNKVTEKGKYVELRCDPISGHTALYWYRQSLGQGPEFLIYFQGTGAADDSGLPNDRFFAVRPEGSVSTLKIQRTERGDSAVYLCASSWGQGSTDTQYFGPGTRLTVL.

CDR3 DNA: TGCAGTGCAAACAGGGGGAAAACCTACGAGCAGTACTTC. Its protein is CSANRGKTYEQYF. The rearrangement links TRBV20-1 to TRBJ2-7; 8 nucleotides agree with TRBD1. CDR1 and CDR2 from the germline V gene are DFQATT and SNEGSKA (reference sequence). Trimming cost V 6 bases and J 2 bases; bases outside gene matches: 6. This CDR3 contains 13 residues.